These 5 T cell receptor beta chains came from one sample sequenced in a study of blood T cell repertoires in COVID-19. TCRdb's copy holds only in-frame clones and misses some; the assay was immunoSEQ multiplex PCR. The sample lists around 140,000 clones; about 91% were seen once. Sequenced input: peripheral blood. These receptors were taken from a woman aged 45-65 years with acute or convalescent COVID-19.

Note on this clone: This specimen includes other DNA sequences encoding the same CDR3. This sequence joins TRBV19 and TRBJ2-1, with 9 bases identical to TRBD1. J was trimmed by 3 bases and V by 7 bases; bases with no gene match: 1. Germline V gene data show CDR1 as LNHDA and CDR2 as SQIVND (reference sequence). The CDR3 is made up of 13 amino acids. The CDR3 loop reads CASNRGLYNEQFF. CDR3 bases: TGTGCCAGTAACAGGGGGCTCTACAATGAGCAGTTCTTC.

The rearrangement uses TRBV25-1 and TRBJ2-3, with 7 bases fitting TRBD2. CDR1 and CDR2 from the germline V gene are MGHDK and SYGVNS. There are 16 residues in the CDR3. V shed 2 bases, J shed 2 bases, and the junction held 7 bases outside the gene matches. The CDR3 DNA follows: TGTGCCAGCAGTGAAGGGGGACTACCTACCACAGATACGCAGTATTTT. Translating it yields CASSEGGLPTTDTQYF.

V and J are TRBV18 and TRBJ2-7, with 8 bases matching TRBD1. CDR3 length: 14 residues. V trimming: 0 bases; J trimming: 4 bases; junction bases outside the gene matches: 2. Germline CDR1 KGHSH, CDR2 LQKENI. The CDR3 reads CASSPPTGVYEQYF. The CDR3 DNA reads TGTGCCAGCTCACCACCGACAGGGGTATACGAGCAGTACTTC. Full variable domain (missing parts from reference TRBV18 and TRBJ2-7): NAGVMQNPRHLVRRRGQEARLRCSPMKGHSHVYWYRQLPEEGLKFMVYLQKENIIDESGMPKERFSAEFPKEGPSILRIQQVVRGDSAAYFCASSPPTGVYEQYFGPGTRLTVT.

This clone occurred once. This rearrangement joins TRBV19 to TRBJ1-5; tentative D call: TRBD1 (6 bases). CDR1 is LNHDA, CDR2 SQIVND, per germline (reference sequence). The V end lost 8 bases, the J end lost 2 bases, and 19 bases lay between the germline ends. This CDR3 contains 16 residues. CDR3 loop: CASYDTQGFGNQPQHF. The CDR3, as DNA: TGTGCCAGTTACGATACACAGGGTTTTGGCAATCAGCCCCAGCATTTT.

The gene calls are TRBV3-1 (or the pseudogene TRBV3-2) and TRBJ1-5; TRBD1 matches 7 bases. V lost 4 bases to trimming and J lost 7 bases; unmatched junction nucleotides: 7. From germline, CDR1 is LGHDT and CDR2 YNNKEL (reference sequence). The CDR3 contains 14 residues. CDR3 in amino acids: CASSRSGTVQPQHF. In nucleotides, the CDR3 is TGTGCCAGCAGCCGTTCCGGGACAGTCCAGCCCCAGCATTTT.